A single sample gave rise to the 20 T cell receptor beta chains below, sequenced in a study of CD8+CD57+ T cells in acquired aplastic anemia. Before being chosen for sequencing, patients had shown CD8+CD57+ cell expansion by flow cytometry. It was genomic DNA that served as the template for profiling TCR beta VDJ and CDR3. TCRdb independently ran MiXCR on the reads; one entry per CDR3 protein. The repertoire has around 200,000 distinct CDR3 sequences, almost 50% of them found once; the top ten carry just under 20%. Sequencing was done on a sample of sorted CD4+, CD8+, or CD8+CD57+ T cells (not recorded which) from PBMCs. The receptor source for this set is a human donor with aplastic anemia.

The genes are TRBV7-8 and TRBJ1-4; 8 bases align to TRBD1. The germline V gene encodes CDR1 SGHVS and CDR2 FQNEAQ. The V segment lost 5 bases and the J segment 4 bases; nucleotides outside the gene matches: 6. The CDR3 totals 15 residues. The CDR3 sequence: CASSLSTGVNEKLFF. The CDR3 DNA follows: TGTGCCAGCAGCCTCTCGACAGGGGTTAATGAAAAACTGTTTTTT.

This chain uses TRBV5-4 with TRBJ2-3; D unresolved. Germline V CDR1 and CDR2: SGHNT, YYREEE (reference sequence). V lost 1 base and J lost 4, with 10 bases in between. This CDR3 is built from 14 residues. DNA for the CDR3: TGTGCCAGCAGCTTGCGCTCGGGCGCAGATACGCAGTATTTT. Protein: CASSLRSGADTQYF.

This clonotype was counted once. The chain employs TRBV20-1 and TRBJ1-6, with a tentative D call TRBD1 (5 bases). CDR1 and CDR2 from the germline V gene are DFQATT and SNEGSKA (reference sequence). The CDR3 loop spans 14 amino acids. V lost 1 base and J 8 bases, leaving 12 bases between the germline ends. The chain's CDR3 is CSARAGGPYSPLHF. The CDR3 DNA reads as TGCAGTGCTAGAGCGGGGGGACCCTATTCACCCCTCCACTTT.

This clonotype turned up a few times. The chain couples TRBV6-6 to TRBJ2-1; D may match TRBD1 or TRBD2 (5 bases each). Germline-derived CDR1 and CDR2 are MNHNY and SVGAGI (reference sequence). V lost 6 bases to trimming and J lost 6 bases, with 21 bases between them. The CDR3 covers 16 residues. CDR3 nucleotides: TGTGCCAGCAGCGAGTTTCCGGGACCTTTGAGCAATGAGCAGTTCTTC. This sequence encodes CASSEFPGPLSNEQFF.

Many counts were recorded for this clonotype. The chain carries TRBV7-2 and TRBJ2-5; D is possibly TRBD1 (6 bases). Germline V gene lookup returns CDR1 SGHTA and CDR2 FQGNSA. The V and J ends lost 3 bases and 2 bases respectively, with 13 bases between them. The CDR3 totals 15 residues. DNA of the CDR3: TGTGCCAGCAGCTTTGGACAGCCGCAACAAGAGACCCAGTACTTC. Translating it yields CASSFGQPQQETQYF.

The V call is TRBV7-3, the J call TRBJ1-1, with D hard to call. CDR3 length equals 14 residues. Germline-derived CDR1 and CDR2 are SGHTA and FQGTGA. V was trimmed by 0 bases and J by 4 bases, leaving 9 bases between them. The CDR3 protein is CASSLTGMATEAFF. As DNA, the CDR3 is TGTGCCAGCAGCTTAACAGGGATGGCCACTGAAGCTTTCTTT.

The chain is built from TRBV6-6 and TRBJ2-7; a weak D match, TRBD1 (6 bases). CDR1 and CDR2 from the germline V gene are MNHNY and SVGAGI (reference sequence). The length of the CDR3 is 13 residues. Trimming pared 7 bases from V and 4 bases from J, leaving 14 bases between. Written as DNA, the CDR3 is TGTGCCAGCACCCCAGGGGAGACTTACGAGCAGTACGTC. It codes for CASTPGETYEQYV.

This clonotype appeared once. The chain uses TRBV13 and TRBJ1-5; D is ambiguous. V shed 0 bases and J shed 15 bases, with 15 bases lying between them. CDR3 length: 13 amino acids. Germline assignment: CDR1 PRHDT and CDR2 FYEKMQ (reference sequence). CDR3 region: CASSLGLKVAGHF. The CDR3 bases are TGTGCCAGCAGCTTAGGCCTAAAGGTAGCGGGGCATTTT.

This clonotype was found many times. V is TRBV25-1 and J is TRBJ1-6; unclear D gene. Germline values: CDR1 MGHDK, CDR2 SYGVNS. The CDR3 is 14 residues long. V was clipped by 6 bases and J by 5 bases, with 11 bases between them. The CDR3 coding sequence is TGTGCCAGCAGCGCCGGATCAGATAATTCACCCCTCCACTTT. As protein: CASSAGSDNSPLHF.

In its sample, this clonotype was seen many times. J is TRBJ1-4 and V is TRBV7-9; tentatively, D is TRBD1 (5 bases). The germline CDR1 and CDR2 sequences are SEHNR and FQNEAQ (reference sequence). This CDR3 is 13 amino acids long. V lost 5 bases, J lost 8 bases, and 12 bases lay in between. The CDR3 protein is CASSPGTDEKLFF. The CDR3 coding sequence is TGTGCCAGCAGCCCCGGGACGGACGAAAAACTGTTTTTT. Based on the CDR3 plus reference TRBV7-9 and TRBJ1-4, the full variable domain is DTGVSQNPRHKITKRGQNVTFRCDPISEHNRLYWYRQTLGQGPEFLTYFQNEAQLEKSRLLSDRFSAERPKGSFSTLEIQRTEQGDSAMYLCASSPGTDEKLFFGSGTQLSVL.

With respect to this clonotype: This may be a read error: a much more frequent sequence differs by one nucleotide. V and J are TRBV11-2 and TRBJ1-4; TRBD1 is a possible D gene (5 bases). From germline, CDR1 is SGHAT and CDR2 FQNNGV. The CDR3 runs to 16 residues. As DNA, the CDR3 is TGTGTCAGCATCCCGGGGGGTGTGAGAACTAATGAAAAACTGTTTTTT. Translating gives CVSIPGGVRTNEKLFF.

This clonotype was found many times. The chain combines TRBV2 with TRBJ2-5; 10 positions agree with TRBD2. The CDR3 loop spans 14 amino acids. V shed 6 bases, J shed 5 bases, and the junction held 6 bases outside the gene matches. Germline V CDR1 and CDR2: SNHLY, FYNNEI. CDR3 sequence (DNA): TGTGCCAGCAGGGGGGGGACTAGCGAGGAGACCCAGTACTTC. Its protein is CASRGGTSEETQYF.

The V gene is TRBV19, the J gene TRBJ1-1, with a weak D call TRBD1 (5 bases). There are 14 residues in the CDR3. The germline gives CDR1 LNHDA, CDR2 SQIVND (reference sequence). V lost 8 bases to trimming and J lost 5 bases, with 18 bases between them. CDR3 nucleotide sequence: TGTGCCAGTCGCACTCAGGGAATGAGTACTGAAGCTTTCTTT. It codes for CASRTQGMSTEAFF.

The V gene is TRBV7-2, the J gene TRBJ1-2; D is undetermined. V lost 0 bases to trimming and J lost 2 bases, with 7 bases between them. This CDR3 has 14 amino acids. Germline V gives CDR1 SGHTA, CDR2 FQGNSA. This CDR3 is CASSLATENYGYTF. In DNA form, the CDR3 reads TGTGCCAGCAGCTTAGCGACCGAGAACTATGGCTACACCTTC.

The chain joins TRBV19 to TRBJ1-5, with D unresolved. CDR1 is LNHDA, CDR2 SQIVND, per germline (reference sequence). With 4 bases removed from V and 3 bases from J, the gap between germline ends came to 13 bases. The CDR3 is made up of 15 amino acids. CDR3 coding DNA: TGTGCCAGTAGTAGGGAGCCGTCATCCAATCAGCCCCAGCATTTT. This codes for CASSREPSSNQPQHF.

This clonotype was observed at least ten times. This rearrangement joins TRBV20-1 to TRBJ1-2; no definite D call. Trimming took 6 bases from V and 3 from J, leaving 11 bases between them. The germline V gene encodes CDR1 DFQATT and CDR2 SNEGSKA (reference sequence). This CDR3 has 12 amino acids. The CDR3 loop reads CSAIAADYGYTF. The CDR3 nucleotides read TGCAGTGCCATAGCGGCGGACTATGGCTACACCTTC.

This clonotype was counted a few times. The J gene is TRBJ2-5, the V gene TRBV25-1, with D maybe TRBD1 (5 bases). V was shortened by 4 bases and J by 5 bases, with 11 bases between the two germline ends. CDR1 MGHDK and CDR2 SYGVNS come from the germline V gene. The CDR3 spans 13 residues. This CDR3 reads CASSAMAGETQYF. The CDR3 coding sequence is TGTGCCAGCAGTGCGATGGCAGGGGAGACCCAGTACTTC.

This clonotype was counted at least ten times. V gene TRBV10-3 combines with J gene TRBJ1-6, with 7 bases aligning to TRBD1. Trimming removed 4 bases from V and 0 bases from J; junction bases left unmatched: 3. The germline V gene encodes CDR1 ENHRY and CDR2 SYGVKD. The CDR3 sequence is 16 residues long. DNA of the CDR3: TGTGCCATCAGTGCCCGGGACAGCTCCTATAATTCACCCCTCCACTTT. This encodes CAISARDSSYNSPLHF.

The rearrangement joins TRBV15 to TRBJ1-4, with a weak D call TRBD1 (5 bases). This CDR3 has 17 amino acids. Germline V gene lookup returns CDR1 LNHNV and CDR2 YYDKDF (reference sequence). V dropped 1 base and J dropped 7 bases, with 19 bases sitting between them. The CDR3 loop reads CATSRGGLGHDGEKLFF. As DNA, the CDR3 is TGTGCCACCAGCAGAGGGGGTCTGGGGCACGACGGTGAAAAACTGTTTTTT.

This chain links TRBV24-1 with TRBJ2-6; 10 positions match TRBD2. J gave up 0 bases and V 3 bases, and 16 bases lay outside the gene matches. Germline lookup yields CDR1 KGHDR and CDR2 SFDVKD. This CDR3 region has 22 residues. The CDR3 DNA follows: TGTGCCACCAGTGATCCTAGCGGGGGAGTCCCCGGGCTGTGCTCTGGGGCCAACGTCCTGACTTTC. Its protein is CATSDPSGGVPGLCSGANVLTF.